This T cell receptor (beta chain) was captured in a study of blood T cells in healthy people across ages. Regarding the study as a whole: Relative to aged donors, long-lived donors carried more naive CD4+ cells and displayed higher diversity.

A sample-barcoded 5' primer and a J-beta primer mix were used in a second PCR of roughly 7 to 11 cycles. TCRdb recomputed calls from the 5' RACE reads with MiXCR, one row per CDR3 protein. Among approximately 800,000 distinct CDR3 sequences listed, about 25% were seen once. V was shortened by 4 bases and J by 0 bases, with 13 bases between the two germline ends. Germline V gene sequence: CDR1 SGDLS, CDR2 YYNGEE. The CDR3 has 15 residues. A few counts support this clonotype. The antigen is undetermined. This same sample was also taken into another study, of T cells of mothers and their children. That paper notes: Persisting microchimeric T cell clones went undetected.

The V call is TRBV9, the J call TRBJ2-5; possibly TRBD1 or TRBD2 for D (5 bases each). The sequencing input was blood. This receptor was obtained from a boy younger than 18 in good health. The CDR3 loop reads CASSWSGTHQETQYF. In DNA, the CDR3 is TGTGCCAGCAGCTGGTCCGGGACCCACCAAGAGACCCAGTACTTC.